The present entry profiles one TCR beta chain with its context. The antigen is not known. The method was immunoSEQ multiplex PCR; TCRdb's version includes in-frame clones alone and lacks a portion of them. The table lists fewer than 65,000 clones, about 89% of them singletons. These data come from a study of OX40 agonist ivuxolimab in advanced cancers. Background on the study: Earlier anti-PD-1, anti-PD-L1 or anti-CTLA-4 therapy was permitted; roughly 40% had received some. Study-wide results and limits: It was also the case that some nonresponders had low normalized T-cell clonal expansion.

This CDR3 spans 14 amino acids. Germline CDR1 reads SGHNT; CDR2 reads YYREEE (reference sequence). With 2 bases removed from V and 3 bases from J, the gap between germline ends came to 11 bases. Exclusion applied to patients with autoimmune disease history or systemic immunosuppression. This TCR came from an adult with an advanced solid tumor such as melanoma, head and neck, liver or kidney cancer. The sequencing used CD4+ or CD8+ T cells sorted from blood, collected in a trial of the OX40 agonist ivuxolimab. This chain joins TRBV5-4 and TRBJ1-2, with unresolved D. The CDR3 nucleotides are TGTGCCAGCAGCTTATCACCTCTTTACTATGGCTACACCTTC. It is translated as CASSLSPLYYGYTF.